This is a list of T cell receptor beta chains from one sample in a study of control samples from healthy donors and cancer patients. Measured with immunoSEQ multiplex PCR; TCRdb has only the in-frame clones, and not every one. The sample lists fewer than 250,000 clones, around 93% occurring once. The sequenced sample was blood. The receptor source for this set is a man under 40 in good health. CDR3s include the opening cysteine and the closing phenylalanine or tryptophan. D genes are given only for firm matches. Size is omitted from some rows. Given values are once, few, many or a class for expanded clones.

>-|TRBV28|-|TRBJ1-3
CASEKGGSGNTIYF
TGTGCCAGCGAGAAAGGGGGGTCCGGAAACACCATATATTTT
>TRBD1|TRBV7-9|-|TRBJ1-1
CASSPRDRGANTEAFF
TGTGCCAGCAGCCCACGGGACAGGGGGGCGAACACTGAAGCTTTCTTT
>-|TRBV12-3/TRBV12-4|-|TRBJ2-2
CASRPQNTGELFF
TGTGCCAGCAGACCTCAGAACACCGGGGAGCTGTTTTTT
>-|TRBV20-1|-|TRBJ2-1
CSASDSVTPPYNEQFF
TGCAGTGCTAGTGATAGCGTCACCCCCCCCTACAATGAGCAGTTCTTC
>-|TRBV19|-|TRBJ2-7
CAQTSRLPYEQYF
TGTGCCCAAACCAGCAGGTTGCCCTACGAGCAGTACTTC
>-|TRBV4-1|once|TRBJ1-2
CASSQSGWGYTF
TGCGCCAGCAGCCAATCCGGTTGGGGCTACACCTTC
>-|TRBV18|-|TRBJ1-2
CASSPLDSSHNYGYTF
TGTGCCAGCTCACCACTGGACAGCTCTCATAACTATGGCTACACCTTC
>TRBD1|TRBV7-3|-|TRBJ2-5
CASSPGQGARETQYF
TGTGCCAGCAGCCCAGGACAGGGGGCGAGAGAGACCCAGTACTTC
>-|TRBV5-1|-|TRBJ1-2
CASSLGELGSGYTF
TGCGCCAGCAGCTTGGGAGAGCTGGGAAGTGGCTACACCTTC
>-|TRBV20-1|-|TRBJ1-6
CSASIGQNSPLHF
TGCAGTGCTAGTATCGGTCAGAATTCACCCCTCCACTTT
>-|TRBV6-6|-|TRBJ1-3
CASGQLGNTIYF
TGTGCCAGCGGACAGCTTGGAAACACCATATATTTT
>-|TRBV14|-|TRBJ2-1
CASRGTSYNEQFF
TGTGCCAGCAGAGGTACATCCTACAATGAGCAGTTCTTC
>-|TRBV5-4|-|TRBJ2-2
CASSKRGPNTGELFF
TGTGCCAGCAGTAAACGGGGACCGAACACCGGGGAGCTGTTTTTT
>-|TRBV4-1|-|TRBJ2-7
CASSLGGAGAWEQYF
TGCGCCAGCAGCCTCGGGGGAGCAGGGGCGTGGGAGCAGTACTTC
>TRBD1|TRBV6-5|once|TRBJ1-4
CASSYLPGGDEKLFF
TGTGCCAGCAGTTACCTCCCAGGGGGCGATGAAAAACTGTTTTTT
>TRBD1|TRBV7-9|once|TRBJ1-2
CASSGDRVGGYTF
TGTGCCAGCAGCGGGGACAGGGTGGGTGGCTACACCTTC
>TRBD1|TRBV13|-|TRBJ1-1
CASSPRQGPTEAFF
TGTGCCAGCAGCCCCCGACAGGGCCCCACTGAAGCTTTCTTT
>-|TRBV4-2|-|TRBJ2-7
CASSQFPSLTYEQYF
TGTGCCAGCAGCCAATTTCCTAGCCTTACCTACGAGCAGTACTTC
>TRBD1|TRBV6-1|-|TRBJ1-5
CASSDDRGANQPQHF
TGTGCCAGCAGTGACGACAGGGGGGCGAATCAGCCCCAGCATTTT
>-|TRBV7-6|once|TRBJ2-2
CASSLVRGELFF
TGTGCCAGCAGCTTAGTTCGCGGGGAGCTGTTTTTT
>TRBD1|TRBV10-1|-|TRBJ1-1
CASSPGQMNTEAFF
TGCGCCAGCAGTCCGGGACAGATGAACACTGAAGCTTTCTTT
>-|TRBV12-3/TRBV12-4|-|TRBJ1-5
CASSFSRAQPQHF
TGTGCCAGCAGTTTCTCGAGGGCTCAGCCCCAGCATTTT
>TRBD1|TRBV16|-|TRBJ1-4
CASSHTGTGEKLFF
TGTGCCAGCAGCCATACCGGGACAGGGGAAAAACTGTTTTTT
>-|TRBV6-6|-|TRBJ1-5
CASSYTEGFQPQHF
TGTGCCAGCAGTTACACGGAGGGGTTCCAGCCCCAGCATTTT
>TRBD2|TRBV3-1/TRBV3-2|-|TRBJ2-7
CASSRPAGGSYEQYF
TGTGCCAGCAGCCGCCCCGCGGGGGGGTCCTACGAGCAGTACTTC
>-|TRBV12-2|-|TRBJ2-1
CASRSGTRGPYNEQFF
TGTGCAAGTCGCTCCGGCACCCGGGGGCCCTACAATGAGCAGTTCTTC
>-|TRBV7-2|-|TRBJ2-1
CASSPRSGGFNEQFF
TGTGCCAGCAGCCCCCGGTCCGGGGGTTTCAATGAGCAGTTCTTC
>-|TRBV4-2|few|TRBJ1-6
CASSQATGNSYNSPLHF
TGTGCCAGCAGCCAAGCTACAGGGAACTCCTATAATTCACCCCTCCACTTT
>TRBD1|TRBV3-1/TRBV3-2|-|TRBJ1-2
CASSQELPGRQGAWYGYTF
TGTGCCAGCAGCCAAGAACTCCCGGGACGGCAGGGGGCATGGTATGGCTACACCTTC
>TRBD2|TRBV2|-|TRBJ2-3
CASSLAGASTDTQYF
TGTGCCAGCAGTTTAGCGGGGGCTAGCACAGATACGCAGTATTTT
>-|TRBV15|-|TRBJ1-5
CATSRAPQPNQPQHF
TGTGCCACCAGCAGAGCCCCCCAGCCCAATCAGCCCCAGCATTTT
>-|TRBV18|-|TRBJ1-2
CASSQGQSDGYTF
TGTGCCAGCTCACAAGGACAGAGTGATGGCTACACCTTC
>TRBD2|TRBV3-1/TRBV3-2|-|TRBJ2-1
CASSQTLGSGGFNEQFF
TGTGCCAGCAGCCAAACACTGGGCTCCGGGGGGTTCAATGAGCAGTTCTTC
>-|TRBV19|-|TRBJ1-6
CASIDGGRLNSPLHF
TGTGCCAGTATTGACGGCGGAAGACTTAATTCACCCCTCCACTTT
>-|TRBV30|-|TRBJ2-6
CAWRLMGSSSGANVLTF
TGTGCCTGGAGATTAATGGGTAGTAGCTCTGGGGCCAACGTCCTGACTTTC
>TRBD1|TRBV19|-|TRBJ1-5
CASTRDRRANQPQHF
TGTGCCAGTACTAGGGACAGGAGAGCAAATCAGCCCCAGCATTTT
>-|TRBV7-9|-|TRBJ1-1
CASSFSGTEAFF
TGTGCCAGCAGCTTTTCCGGGACAGAAGCTTTCTTT
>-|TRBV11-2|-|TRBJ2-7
CASSLGFYEQYF
TGTGCCAGCAGCTTAGGATTCTACGAGCAGTACTTC
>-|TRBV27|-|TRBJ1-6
CASSLSIQGSYNSPLHF
TGTGCCAGCAGTTTATCTATACAGGGCTCCTATAATTCACCCCTCCACTTT
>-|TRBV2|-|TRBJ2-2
CASSDLAKNTGELFF
TGTGCCAGCAGTGACCTAGCGAAGAACACCGGGGAGCTGTTTTTT
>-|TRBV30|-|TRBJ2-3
CAWSVQRRLADTQYF
TGTGCCTGGAGTGTTCAGCGGCGCCTTGCAGATACGCAGTATTTT
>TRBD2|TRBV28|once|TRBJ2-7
CASRPGGVRVSYEQYF
TGTGCCAGCAGGCCCGGGGGGGTCCGGGTCTCCTACGAGCAGTACTTC
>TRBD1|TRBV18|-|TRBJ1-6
CASSPGAGGNSPLHF
TGTGCCAGCTCACCAGGGGCAGGGGGTAATTCACCCCTCCACTTT
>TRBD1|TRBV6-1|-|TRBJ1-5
CASSGQGGVVGNQPQHF
TGTGCCAGCAGTGGACAGGGAGGAGTGGTTGGCAATCAGCCCCAGCATTTT
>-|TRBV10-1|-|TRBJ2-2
CASSESQGGKSGELFF
TGCGCCAGCAGTGAGTCGCAGGGGGGAAAGTCCGGGGAGCTGTTTTTT
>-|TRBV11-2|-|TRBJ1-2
CASSFERGTYGYTF
TGTGCCAGCAGCTTCGAAAGGGGCACCTATGGCTACACCTTC